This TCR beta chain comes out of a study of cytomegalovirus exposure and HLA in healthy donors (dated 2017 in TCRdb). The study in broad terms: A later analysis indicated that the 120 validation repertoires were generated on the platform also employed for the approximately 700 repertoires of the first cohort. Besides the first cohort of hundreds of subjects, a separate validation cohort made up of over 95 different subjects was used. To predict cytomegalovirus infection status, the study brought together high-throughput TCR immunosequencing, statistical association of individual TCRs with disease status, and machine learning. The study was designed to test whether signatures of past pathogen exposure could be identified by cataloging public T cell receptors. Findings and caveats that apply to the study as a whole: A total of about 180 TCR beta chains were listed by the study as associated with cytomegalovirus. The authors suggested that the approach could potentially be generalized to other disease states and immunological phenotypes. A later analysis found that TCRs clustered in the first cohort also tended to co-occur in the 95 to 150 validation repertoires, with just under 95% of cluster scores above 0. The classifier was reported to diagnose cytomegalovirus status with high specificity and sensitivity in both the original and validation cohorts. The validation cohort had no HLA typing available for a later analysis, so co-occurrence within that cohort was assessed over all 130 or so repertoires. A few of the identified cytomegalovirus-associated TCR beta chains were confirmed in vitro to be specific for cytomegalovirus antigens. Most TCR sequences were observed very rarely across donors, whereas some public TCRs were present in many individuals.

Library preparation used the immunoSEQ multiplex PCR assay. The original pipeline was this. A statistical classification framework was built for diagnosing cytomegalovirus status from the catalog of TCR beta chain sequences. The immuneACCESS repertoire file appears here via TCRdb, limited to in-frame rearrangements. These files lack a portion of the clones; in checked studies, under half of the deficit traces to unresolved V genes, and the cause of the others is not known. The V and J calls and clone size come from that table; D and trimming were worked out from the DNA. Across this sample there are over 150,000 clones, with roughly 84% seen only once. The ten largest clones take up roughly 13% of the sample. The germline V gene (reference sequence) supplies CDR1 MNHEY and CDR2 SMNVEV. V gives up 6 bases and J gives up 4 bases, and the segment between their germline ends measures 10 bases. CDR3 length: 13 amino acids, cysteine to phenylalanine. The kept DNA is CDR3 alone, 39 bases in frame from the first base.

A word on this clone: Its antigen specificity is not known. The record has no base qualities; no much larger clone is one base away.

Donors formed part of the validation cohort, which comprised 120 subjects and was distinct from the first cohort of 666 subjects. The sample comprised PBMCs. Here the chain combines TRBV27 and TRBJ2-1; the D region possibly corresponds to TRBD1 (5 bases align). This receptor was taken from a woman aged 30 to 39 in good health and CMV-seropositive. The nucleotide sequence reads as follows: TGTGCCAGCAGGAGCAGGGTATACAATGAGCAGTTCTTC. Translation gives CASRSRVYNEQFF.